Sequencing of this TCR beta chain was carried out in a study of molecular identifiers for immune sequencing clone quantification. TCRdb processed the PCR reads anew with MiXCR; each CDR3 protein has one entry. This sample has approximately 670,000 distinct CDR3 sequences, with about 20% found just once. V was clipped by 3 bases and J by 3 bases, with 11 bases between them. The CDR3 has 15 amino acids. The germline V gene has CDR1 SGHVS and CDR2 FQNEAQ. Input material: naive CD8+ T cells from blood, with Jurkat cell RNA spiked in. Regarding subset: FACS-sorted CD8+CD4-CCR7+CD45RA+ naive T cells. The receptor comes from a human donor in good health. Some libraries in this study had Jurkat cell RNA spiked in. The chain employs TRBV7-8 and TRBJ2-2; D unresolved. This CDR3 reads CASSFEGPYTGELFF. The CDR3 bases are TGTGCCAGCAGCTTCGAAGGACCCTACACCGGGGAGCTGTTTTTT.